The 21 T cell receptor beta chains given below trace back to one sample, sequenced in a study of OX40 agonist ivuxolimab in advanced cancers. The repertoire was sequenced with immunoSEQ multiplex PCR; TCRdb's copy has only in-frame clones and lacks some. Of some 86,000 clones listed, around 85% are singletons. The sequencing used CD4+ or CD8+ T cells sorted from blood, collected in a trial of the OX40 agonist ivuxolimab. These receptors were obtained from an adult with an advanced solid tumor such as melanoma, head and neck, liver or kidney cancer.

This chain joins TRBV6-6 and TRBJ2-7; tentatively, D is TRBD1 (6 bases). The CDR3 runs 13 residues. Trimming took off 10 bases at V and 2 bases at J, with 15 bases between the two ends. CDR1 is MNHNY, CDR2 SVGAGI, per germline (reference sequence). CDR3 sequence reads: CATRTTGTYEQYF. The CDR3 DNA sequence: TGTGCCACCCGGACGACAGGAACCTACGAGCAGTACTTC.

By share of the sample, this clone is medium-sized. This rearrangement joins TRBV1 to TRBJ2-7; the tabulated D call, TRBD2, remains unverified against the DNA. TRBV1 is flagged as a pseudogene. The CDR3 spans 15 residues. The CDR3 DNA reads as TGCACCAGCAGCCAAGACACCCGGGAAGCCTACGAGCAGTACTTC. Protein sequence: CTSSQDTREAYEQYF.

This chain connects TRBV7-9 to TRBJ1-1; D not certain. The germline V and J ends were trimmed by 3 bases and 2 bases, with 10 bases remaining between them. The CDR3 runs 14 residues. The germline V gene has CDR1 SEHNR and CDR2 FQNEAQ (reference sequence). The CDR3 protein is CASSLLTANTEAFF. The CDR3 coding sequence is TGTGCCAGCAGCTTGCTGACGGCTAACACTGAAGCTTTCTTT.

CDR3 DNA: TGTGCCAGCAGCCCCGGACAGGGCTATGAGCAGTTCTTC. This translates into CASSPGQGYEQFF. The chain employs TRBV7-9 and TRBJ2-1; 8 bases fit TRBD1. Trimming took 5 bases from V and 8 from J; bases not matched to a gene: 5. Germline V gives CDR1 SEHNR, CDR2 FQNEAQ (reference sequence). CDR3 length: 13 amino acids.

This chain's CDR3 is CAWRGLVDPRIAKNIQYF. The CDR3 nucleotides are TGTGCCTGGAGGGGGCTCGTTGACCCCCGAATAGCCAAAAACATTCAGTACTTC. V and J are TRBV30 and TRBJ2-4; TRBD1 might be the D (5 bases). Germline V gene data show CDR1 as GTSNPN and CDR2 as SVGIG (reference sequence). V dropped 3 bases and J dropped 0 bases, with 21 bases sitting between them. The CDR3 sequence is 18 residues long.

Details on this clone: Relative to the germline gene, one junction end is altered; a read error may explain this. CDR3 DNA sequence: TGTGCCAGCAGTGAATCCGTAGAACCAAAATTT. Protein product: CASSESVEPKF. The chain links TRBV6-5 to TRBJ1-1; no firm D call. The CDR3 consists of 11 residues. Germline-derived CDR1 and CDR2 are MNHEY and SVGAGI.

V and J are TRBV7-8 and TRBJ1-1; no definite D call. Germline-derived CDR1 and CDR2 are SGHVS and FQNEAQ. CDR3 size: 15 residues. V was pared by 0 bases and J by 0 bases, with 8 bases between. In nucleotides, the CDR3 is TGTGCCAGCAGCTTAGCCGGACGGATGAACACTGAAGCTTTCTTT. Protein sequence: CASSLAGRMNTEAFF.

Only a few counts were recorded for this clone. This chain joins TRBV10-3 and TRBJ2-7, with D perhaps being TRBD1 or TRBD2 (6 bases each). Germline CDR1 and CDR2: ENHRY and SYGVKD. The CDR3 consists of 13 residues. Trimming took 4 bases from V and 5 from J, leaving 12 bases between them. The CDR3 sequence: CAISGGAENEQYF. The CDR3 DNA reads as TGTGCCATCAGTGGGGGGGCTGAAAACGAGCAGTACTTC.

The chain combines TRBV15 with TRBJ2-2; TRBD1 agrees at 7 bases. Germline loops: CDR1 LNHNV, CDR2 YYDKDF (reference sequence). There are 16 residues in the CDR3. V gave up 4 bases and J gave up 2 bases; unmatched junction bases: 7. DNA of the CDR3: TGTGCCACCAGCACGTACAGGGGTCTCAACACCGGGGAGCTGTTTTTT. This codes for CATSTYRGLNTGELFF.

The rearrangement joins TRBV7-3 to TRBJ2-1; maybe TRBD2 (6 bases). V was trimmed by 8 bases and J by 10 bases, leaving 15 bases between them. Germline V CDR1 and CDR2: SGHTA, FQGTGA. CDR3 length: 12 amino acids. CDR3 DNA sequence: TGTGCCAGCTCCCTGGGTGGGGGGGAGCAGTTCTTC. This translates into CASSLGGGEQFF.

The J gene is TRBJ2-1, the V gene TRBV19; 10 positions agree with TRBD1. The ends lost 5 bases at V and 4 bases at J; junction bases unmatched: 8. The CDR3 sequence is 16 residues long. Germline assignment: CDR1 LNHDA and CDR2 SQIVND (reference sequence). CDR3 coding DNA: TGTGCCAGTAGTCGTGCCGGGACAGGGGCGTACAATGAGCAGTTCTTC. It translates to CASSRAGTGAYNEQFF.

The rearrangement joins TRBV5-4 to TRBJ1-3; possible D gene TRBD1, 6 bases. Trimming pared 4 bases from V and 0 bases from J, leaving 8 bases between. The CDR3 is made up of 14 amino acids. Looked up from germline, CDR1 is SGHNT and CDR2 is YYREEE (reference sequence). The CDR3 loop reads CASSTDSSGNTIYF. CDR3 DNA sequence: TGTGCCAGCAGCACGGACAGCTCTGGAAACACCATATATTTT.

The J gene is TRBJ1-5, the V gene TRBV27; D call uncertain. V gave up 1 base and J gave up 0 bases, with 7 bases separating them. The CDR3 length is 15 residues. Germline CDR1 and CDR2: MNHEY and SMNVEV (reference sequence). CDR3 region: CASSLFPNSNQPQHF. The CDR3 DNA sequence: TGTGCCAGCAGTTTATTCCCTAATAGCAATCAGCCCCAGCATTTT.

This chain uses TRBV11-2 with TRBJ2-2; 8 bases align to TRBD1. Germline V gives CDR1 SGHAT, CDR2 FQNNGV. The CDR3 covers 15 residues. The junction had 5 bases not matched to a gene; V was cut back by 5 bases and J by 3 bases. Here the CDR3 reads CASSAGTGYTGELFF. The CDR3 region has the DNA TGTGCCAGCAGCGCCGGGACAGGATACACCGGGGAGCTGTTTTTT.

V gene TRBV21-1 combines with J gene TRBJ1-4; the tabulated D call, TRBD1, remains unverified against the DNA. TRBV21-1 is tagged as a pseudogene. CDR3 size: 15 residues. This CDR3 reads CASTSGQKTNEKLFF. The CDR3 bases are TGTGCCAGCACCTCGGGACAGAAAACTAATGAAAAACTGTTTTTT.

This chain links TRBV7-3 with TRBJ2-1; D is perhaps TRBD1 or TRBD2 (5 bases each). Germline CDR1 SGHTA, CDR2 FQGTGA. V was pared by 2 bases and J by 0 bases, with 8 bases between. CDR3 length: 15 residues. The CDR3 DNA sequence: TGTGCCAGCAGCTTATGGGGGAGCTCCTACAATGAGCAGTTCTTC. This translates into CASSLWGSSYNEQFF.

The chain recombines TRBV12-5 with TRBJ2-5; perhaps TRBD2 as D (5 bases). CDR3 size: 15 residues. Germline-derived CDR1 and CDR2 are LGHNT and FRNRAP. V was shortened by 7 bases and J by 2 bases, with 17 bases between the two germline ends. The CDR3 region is CASVWVRAVQETQYF. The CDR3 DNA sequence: TGTGCTAGTGTCTGGGTGAGGGCAGTTCAAGAGACCCAGTACTTC.

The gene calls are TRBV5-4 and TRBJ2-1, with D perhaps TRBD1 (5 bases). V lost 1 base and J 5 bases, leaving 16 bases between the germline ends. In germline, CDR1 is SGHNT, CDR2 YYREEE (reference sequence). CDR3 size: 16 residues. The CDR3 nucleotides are TGTGCCAGCAGCTTGACCCAGGGAACTTTCCACAATGAGCAGTTCTTC. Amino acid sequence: CASSLTQGTFHNEQFF. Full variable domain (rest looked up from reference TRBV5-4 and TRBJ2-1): ETGVTQSPTHLIKTRGQQVTLRCSSQSGHNTVSWYQQALGQGPQFIFQYYREEENGRGNFPPRFSGLQFPNYSSELNVNALELDDSALYLCASSLTQGTFHNEQFFGPGTRLTVL.

CDR3 amino acids: CAARGTDQPQHF. CDR3 nucleotides: TGTGCCGCCAGGGGAACCGACCAGCCCCAGCATTTT. The chain links TRBV10-3 to TRBJ1-5, with a possible D match to TRBD1 (6 bases). Trimming stripped 11 bases from V and 7 bases from J, with 15 bases between. CDR1 and CDR2 from the germline V gene are ENHRY and SYGVKD. The CDR3 runs 12 residues.

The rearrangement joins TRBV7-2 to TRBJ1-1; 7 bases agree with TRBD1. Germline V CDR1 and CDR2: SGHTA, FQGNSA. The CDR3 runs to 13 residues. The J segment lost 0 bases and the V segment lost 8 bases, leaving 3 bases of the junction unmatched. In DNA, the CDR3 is TGTGCCAGCGAACAGGGGTTGAACACTGAAGCTTTCTTT. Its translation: CASEQGLNTEAFF. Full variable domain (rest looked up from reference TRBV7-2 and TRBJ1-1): GAGVSQSPSNKVTEKGKDVELRCDPISGHTALYWYRQSLGQGLEFLIYFQGNSAPDKSGLPSDRFSAERTGGSVSTLTIQRTQQEDSAVYLCASEQGLNTEAFFGQGTRLTVV.

CDR3 in amino acids: CASSEAVHGAEKLFF. Here the CDR3 DNA reads TGTGCCAGCAGTGAAGCGGTCCACGGGGCTGAAAAACTGTTTTTT. This chain uses TRBV2 with TRBJ1-4, with a weak D call TRBD1 (5 bases). The germline gives CDR1 SNHLY, CDR2 FYNNEI. There are 15 residues in the CDR3. The germline V and J ends were trimmed by 0 bases and 7 bases, with 12 bases remaining between them.